This T cell receptor (beta chain) was captured in a study of PD-1 blockade in classical Hodgkin lymphoma. The wider study: Nivolumab dosing for patients was 3 mg/kg, administered intravenously every 2 weeks. General study points: It was CD4+ TCR diversity, not CD8+, that rose significantly by C4D1.

Germline V gene lookup returns CDR1 MDHEN and CDR2 SYDVKM. This CDR3 has 12 amino acids. Trimming took 5 bases from V and 4 from J, leaving 8 bases between them. All the patients suffered relapse after autologous stem cell transplantation, and brentuximab vedotin exposure differed. For this clone: Its antigen is not known.

This table comes from immunoSEQ multiplex PCR, and its TCRdb copy is limited to in-frame clones, with some not included. The sample includes roughly 32,000 clones, around four fifths of them seen just once. This receptor was obtained from a human donor with classical Hodgkin lymphoma. The rearrangement joins TRBV28 to TRBJ1-2; possibly TRBD1 for D (6 bases). The sample was peripheral blood mononuclear cells (PBMCs), taken at baseline. The CDR3 reads CASSPDSYGYTF. The CDR3 DNA sequence: TGTGCCAGCAGTCCGGACAGCTATGGCTACACCTTC.